These 30 T cell receptor beta chains were sequenced from one sample in a study of radiation and T cells in renal cell carcinoma. Time point here: blood 4 weeks post-SBRT, at nephrectomy. Treatment here: 15 Gy SBRT to primary tumor, nephrectomy 4 weeks later. Profiled with immunoSEQ multiplex PCR; TCRdb holds only in-frame clones, not every one. Of 120,000 to 150,000 clones in the sample, 70% to 90% were seen once. This specimen was blood, taken from a patient whose treatment included radiotherapy and nephrectomy. These receptors all stem from a woman between 50 and 59 years old with renal cell carcinoma.

V usage is TRBV5-4 and J usage is TRBJ2-7; 7 positions match TRBD1. The CDR3 has 14 amino acids. Trimming removed 7 bases from V and 6 bases from J; junction bases left unmatched: 13. Germline V gene lookup returns CDR1 SGHNT and CDR2 YYREEE (reference sequence). CDR3 region: CASWGPTGVSEQYF. Here the CDR3 DNA reads TGTGCCAGCTGGGGCCCAACAGGGGTATCCGAGCAGTACTTC.

The chain combines TRBV10-3 with TRBJ2-7; possibly TRBD2 for D (6 bases). Germline V gene sequence: CDR1 ENHRY, CDR2 SYGVKD. This CDR3 comprises 16 residues. V lost 3 bases, J lost 6 bases, and 21 bases lay in between. CDR3 DNA: TGTGCCATCAGTGACTCGGCCGCGGGACGGATCGGCGAGCAGTACTTC. Translating it yields CAISDSAAGRIGEQYF.

The V and J genes are TRBV2 and TRBJ1-1, with D possibly TRBD1 on 5 matching bases. The CDR3 has 12 amino acids. V was trimmed by 6 bases and J by 7 bases, leaving 12 bases between them. The germline V gene encodes CDR1 SNHLY and CDR2 FYNNEI. In nucleotides, the CDR3 is TGTGCCAGCAGGGATCAGGGCGTTGAAGCTTTCTTT. Protein product: CASRDQGVEAFF.

The chain employs TRBV7-9 and TRBJ2-7; D is unclear. The V end was cut by 2 bases, the J end by 4 bases, with 12 bases between. The germline gives CDR1 SEHNR, CDR2 FQNEAQ (reference sequence). This CDR3 spans 14 amino acids. The CDR3: CASSLTAGPYEQYF. CDR3 sequence (DNA): TGTGCCAGCAGCTTAACCGCCGGACCATACGAGCAGTACTTC.

V gene TRBV7-2 combines with J gene TRBJ1-2, with D possibly being TRBD1 (6 bases). V was trimmed by 2 bases and J by 2 bases, leaving 12 bases between them. Germline V gene data show CDR1 as SGHTA and CDR2 as FQGNSA. The CDR3 is 15 residues long. In DNA form, the CDR3 reads TGTGCCAGCAGCTTAACGGGGGGCAGCAACTATGGCTACACCTTC. Its protein product is CASSLTGGSNYGYTF.

The V call is TRBV11-3, the J call TRBJ1-1, with unresolved D. Germline V lookup: CDR1 SGHNT, CDR2 YENEEA. The CDR3 loop spans 13 amino acids. Trimming took 1 base from V and 9 from J, leaving 12 bases between them. CDR3 residues: CASSLGVAEKAFF. CDR3 in DNA: TGTGCCAGCAGCTTAGGAGTGGCGGAGAAAGCTTTCTTT.

The chain combines TRBV19 with TRBJ1-1, with D tentatively TRBD1 (5 bases). Per germline, CDR1 LNHDA and CDR2 SQIVND (reference sequence). The CDR3 spans 13 residues. Trimming left V 9 bases short and J 0 bases short, with 11 bases between. CDR3 residues: CASAGLLNTEAFF. For the CDR3, the DNA is TGTGCCAGCGCGGGACTCTTGAACACTGAAGCTTTCTTT. Together with reference TRBV19 and TRBJ1-1, the CDR3 gives the full variable domain: DGGITQSPKYLFRKEGQNVTLSCEQNLNHDAMYWYRQDPGQGLRLIYYSQIVNDFQKGDIAEGYSVSREKKESFPLTVTSAQKNPTAFYLCASAGLLNTEAFFGQGTRLTVV.

This clone has a single count. The chain uses TRBV7-2 and TRBJ2-1, with unresolved D. V shed 1 base and J shed 5 bases, with 9 bases lying between them. CDR1 is SGHTA and CDR2 is FQGNSA in the germline V gene. CDR3 length equals 14 residues. This CDR3 is CASSLVRAHNEQFF. The CDR3 nucleotides read TGTGCCAGCAGCTTAGTCCGGGCCCACAATGAGCAGTTCTTC. Using reference TRBV7-2 and TRBJ2-1 for the parts outside the CDR3, the full variable domain is GAGVSQSPSNKVTEKGKDVELRCDPISGHTALYWYRQSLGQGLEFLIYFQGNSAPDKSGLPSDRFSAERTGGSVSTLTIQRTQQEDSAVYLCASSLVRAHNEQFFGPGTRLTVL.

The chain joins TRBV9 to TRBJ2-1; D call uncertain. Between the trimmed V and J ends, which lost 0 bases and 7 bases, there was a span of 5 bases. Germline V gene data show CDR1 as SGDLS and CDR2 as YYNGEE. The CDR3 runs 12 residues. CDR3 in DNA: TGTGCCAGCAGCGTAGTCAGAAATGAGCAGTTCTTC. Amino acid sequence: CASSVVRNEQFF.

V usage is TRBV25-1 and J usage is TRBJ1-6; no clear D. The germline V and J ends were trimmed by 2 bases and 10 bases, with 3 bases remaining between them. The germline CDR1 and CDR2 sequences are MGHDK and SYGVNS. This CDR3 region has 11 residues. Here the CDR3 reads CASSEGSPLHF. As DNA, the CDR3 is TGTGCCAGCAGTGAAGGGTCACCCCTCCACTTT.

V usage is TRBV7-2 and J usage is TRBJ1-2, with TRBD1 matching over 7 bases. The V gene's germline CDR1 is SGHTA and CDR2 FQGNSA. V trimming: 5 bases; J trimming: 7 bases; junction bases outside the gene matches: 16. The CDR3 has 16 amino acids. The CDR3 nucleotides read TGTGCCAGCAGCCGCTTAGACAGGGTGGGCGACGGTGGCTACACCTTC. As protein: CASSRLDRVGDGGYTF.

This clone was recorded a few times. The rearrangement joins TRBV18 to TRBJ1-3; TRBD1 matches 7 bases. J lost 7 bases, V lost 0 bases, and 3 bases had no gene match. Per the germline V gene, CDR1 is KGHSH and CDR2 is LQKENI. This CDR3 spans 14 amino acids. The CDR3 coding sequence is TGTGCCAGCTCACCACCGGCGGACAGGAACACCATATATTTT. Amino acids: CASSPPADRNTIYF.

The CDR3 DNA follows: TGTGCCAGTACTCCGTCAGTCAGGGACGGCTACACCTTC. This sequence encodes CASTPSVRDGYTF. The genes are TRBV19 and TRBJ1-2, with TRBD1 as a possible D gene (5 bases). CDR3 size: 13 residues. The germline gives CDR1 LNHDA, CDR2 SQIVND (reference sequence). V shed 7 bases and J shed 8 bases, with 17 bases lying between them.

The chain carries TRBV9 and TRBJ2-1, with D perhaps being TRBD1 or TRBD2 (5 bases each). Germline CDR1 SGDLS, CDR2 YYNGEE. The CDR3 contains 15 residues. V lost 4 bases to trimming and J lost 6 bases, with 17 bases between them. CDR3 bases: TGTGCCAGCAGCCCAGCCACCGGGGCCCCCAATGAGCAGTTCTTC. Translation gives CASSPATGAPNEQFF. Combining the CDR3 with reference TRBV9 and TRBJ2-1 gives the whole variable domain DSGVTQTPKHLITATGQRVTLRCSPRSGDLSVYWYQQSLDQGLQFLIQYYNGEERAKGNILERFSAQQFPDLHSELNLSSLELGDSALYFCASSPATGAPNEQFFGPGTRLTVL.

This clone was picked up one time. The rearrangement links TRBV5-1 to TRBJ1-1; TRBD1 matches at 8 bases. V lost 1 base and J lost 1; bases outside the gene matches: 9. The germline V gene encodes CDR1 SGHRS and CDR2 YFSETQ. The CDR3 loop spans 17 amino acids. DNA of the CDR3: TGCGCCAGCAGCTTGTACGCAGGGGGCGAAAGGAACACTGAAGCTTTCTTT. Its translation is CASSLYAGGERNTEAFF.

The chain joins TRBV6-5 to TRBJ2-6; a possible D gene is TRBD1 (5 bases). CDR3 length equals 15 residues. V was clipped by 4 bases and J by 2 bases, with 9 bases between them. Germline CDR1 MNHEY, CDR2 SVGAGI. The CDR3 is CASSLLGAGANVLTF. In DNA, the CDR3 is TGTGCCAGCAGTTTGTTAGGGGCTGGGGCCAACGTCCTGACTTTC.

The chain employs TRBV30 and TRBJ1-2; D is unclear. Germline CDR1 and CDR2: GTSNPN and SVGIG (reference sequence). Between the trimmed V and J ends, which lost 3 bases and 1 base, there was a span of 9 bases. CDR3 length: 13 amino acids. CDR3 coding DNA: TGTGCCTGGAGCACGGGGATTAACTATGGCTACACCTTC. This codes for CAWSTGINYGYTF.

V and J are TRBV28 and TRBJ2-2, with D perhaps being TRBD1 or TRBD2 (7 bases each). From germline, CDR1 is MDHEN and CDR2 SYDVKM. This CDR3 has 16 residues. The V gene lost 4 bases and the J gene lost 4 bases, with 16 bases spanning the gap. CDR3 in DNA: TGTGCCAGCAGTTCCCCAGGGGGGGACCTCACCGGGGAGCTGTTTTTT. Translating it yields CASSSPGGDLTGELFF.

The chain couples TRBV5-6 to TRBJ1-1; tentative D call: TRBD1 (6 bases). V was pared by 0 bases and J by 5 bases, with 11 bases between. The CDR3 has 14 residues. Germline V gives CDR1 SGHDT, CDR2 YYEEEE. The DNA of the CDR3 is TGTGCCAGCAGCTTGGAGGGGGTTCGTACTGAAGCTTTCTTT. It specifies CASSLEGVRTEAFF.

The chain couples TRBV7-8 to TRBJ2-7; TRBD1 is a possible D gene (6 bases). Trimming took off 1 base at V and 7 bases at J, with 11 bases between the two ends. CDR3 length equals 13 residues. CDR1 is SGHVS, CDR2 FQNEAQ, per germline. CDR3 protein: CASSLGTGWEQYF. As DNA, the CDR3 is TGTGCCAGCAGCTTAGGAACAGGGTGGGAGCAGTACTTC.

The chain uses TRBV9 and TRBJ2-7, with D perhaps TRBD1 (6 bases). Germline CDR1 and CDR2: SGDLS and YYNGEE. The V gene lost 7 bases and the J gene lost 3 bases, with 17 bases spanning the gap. The CDR3 extends over 14 amino acids. The CDR3 coding sequence is TGTGCCAGCGCCCCGACCAGGGGATTCTACGAGCAGTACTTC. Residues: CASAPTRGFYEQYF.

The chain uses TRBV19 and TRBJ2-5, with unresolved D. The germline V and J ends were trimmed by 4 bases and 4 bases, with 10 bases remaining between them. Germline values: CDR1 LNHDA, CDR2 SQIVND (reference sequence). The CDR3 has 13 residues. DNA of the CDR3: TGTGCCAGTAGTAGGCTCGATCGAGAGACCCAGTACTTC. It yields the protein CASSRLDRETQYF. The full variable domain, in which reference TRBV19 and TRBJ2-5 provide the parts outside the CDR3, is DGGITQSPKYLFRKEGQNVTLSCEQNLNHDAMYWYRQDPGQGLRLIYYSQIVNDFQKGDIAEGYSVSREKKESFPLTVTSAQKNPTAFYLCASSRLDRETQYFGPGTRLLVL.

V usage is TRBV6-5 and J usage is TRBJ1-2; D is perhaps TRBD1 (5 bases). V gave up 2 bases and J gave up 4 bases, with 11 bases separating them. The germline CDR1 and CDR2 sequences are MNHEY and SVGAGI. This CDR3 has 14 residues. The CDR3 DNA follows: TGTGCCAGCAGTTACCGGGGACCGGGCTATGGCTACACCTTC. Encoded protein: CASSYRGPGYGYTF.

This clone was recorded only once. The chain carries TRBV7-3 and TRBJ2-1; 8 positions agree with TRBD2. V gave up 8 bases and J gave up 2 bases; unmatched junction bases: 5. Germline CDR1 and CDR2: SGHTA and FQGTGA. The CDR3 is 14 residues long. The CDR3 nucleotides are TGTGCCAGCTCCACTAGCGGAGCCTACAATGAGCAGTTCTTC. Protein: CASSTSGAYNEQFF. Together with reference TRBV7-3 and TRBJ2-1, the CDR3 gives the full variable domain: GAGVSQTPSNKVTEKGKYVELRCDPISGHTALYWYRQSLGQGPEFLIYFQGTGAADDSGLPNDRFFAVRPEGSVSTLKIQRTERGDSAVYLCASSTSGAYNEQFFGPGTRLTVL.

The V call is TRBV11-3, the J call TRBJ1-1; D ambiguous. This CDR3 is built from 14 residues. The V end was cut by 1 base, the J end by 2 bases, with 8 bases between. The germline gives CDR1 SGHNT, CDR2 YENEEA. CDR3 DNA: TGTGCCAGCAGCTTAGCGGGGATCAACACTGAAGCTTTCTTT. Protein product: CASSLAGINTEAFF.

The chain links TRBV5-4 to TRBJ2-6; D remains ambiguous. The V end lost 0 bases, the J end lost 2 bases, and 6 bases lay between the germline ends. The CDR3 covers 15 residues. CDR1 is SGHNT and CDR2 is YYREEE in the germline V gene (reference sequence). The CDR3 protein is CASSLDPTGANVLTF. In DNA form, the CDR3 reads TGTGCCAGCAGCTTGGACCCGACTGGGGCCAACGTCCTGACTTTC.

This clone was counted once. This chain joins TRBV30 and TRBJ2-7; D possibly corresponds to TRBD1 (6 bases). V was cut by 3 bases and J by 3 bases, with 15 bases left in between. The CDR3 extends over 14 amino acids. CDR1 and CDR2 (germline): GTSNPN, SVGIG (reference sequence). The CDR3 is CAWSHSSTGYEQYF. The CDR3 DNA follows: TGTGCCTGGAGCCACTCCTCGACAGGCTACGAGCAGTACTTC.

The genes are TRBV25-1 and TRBJ2-1; 11 bases match TRBD2. J gave up 7 bases and V 6 bases, and 2 bases lay outside the gene matches. Looked up from germline, CDR1 is MGHDK and CDR2 is SYGVNS. The CDR3 is 13 residues long. CDR3 DNA: TGTGCCAGCAGGGCTAGCGGGGGGAATGAGCAGTTCTTC. This encodes CASRASGGNEQFF.

V and J are TRBV6-1 and TRBJ2-7, with D hard to call. Between the trimmed V and J ends, which lost 6 bases and 3 bases, there was a span of 9 bases. The CDR3 runs 12 residues. CDR1 and CDR2 from the germline V gene are MNHNS and SASEGT. CDR3 sequence (DNA): TGTGCCAGCAGGGGGTTTCTCTACGAGCAGTACTTC. This gives the protein CASRGFLYEQYF.

This chain connects TRBV2 to TRBJ2-7; D remains unclear. Trimming left V 6 bases short and J 0 bases short, with 15 bases between. Germline V gene lookup returns CDR1 SNHLY and CDR2 FYNNEI. This CDR3 contains 15 residues. The CDR3 coding sequence is TGTGCCAGCAGGATAGAGGCATTGAGCTCCTACGAGCAGTACTTC. Its translation: CASRIEALSSYEQYF.